This T cell receptor (beta chain) was obtained from a study of blood T cells in healthy people across ages. PCR was performed a second time for about 7 to 11 cycles using a sample-barcoded 5' primer and a J-beta primer mix. TCRdb used MiXCR to reprocess the 5' RACE reads, holding one entry per CDR3 protein. Among roughly 1.7 million distinct CDR3 sequences, about 31% were seen once, and the ten largest hold around 10%. This clonotype has only a few counts. A much larger clonotype is one base distant, so this may be a read error. The CDR3 has 15 residues. Germline V lookup: CDR1 DFQATT, CDR2 SNEGSKA (reference sequence). V lost 7 bases and J 1 base, leaving 17 bases between the germline ends.

The sequencing sample was made of blood. This TCR derives from a woman aged 30 to 39 in good health. The V call is TRBV20-1, the J call TRBJ1-5; weak D call: TRBD1 (5 bases). CDR3 coding DNA: TGCAGTGTTAGTACCTTCGGGGACAGCAATCAGCCCCAGCATTTT. Translating gives CSVSTFGDSNQPQHF.